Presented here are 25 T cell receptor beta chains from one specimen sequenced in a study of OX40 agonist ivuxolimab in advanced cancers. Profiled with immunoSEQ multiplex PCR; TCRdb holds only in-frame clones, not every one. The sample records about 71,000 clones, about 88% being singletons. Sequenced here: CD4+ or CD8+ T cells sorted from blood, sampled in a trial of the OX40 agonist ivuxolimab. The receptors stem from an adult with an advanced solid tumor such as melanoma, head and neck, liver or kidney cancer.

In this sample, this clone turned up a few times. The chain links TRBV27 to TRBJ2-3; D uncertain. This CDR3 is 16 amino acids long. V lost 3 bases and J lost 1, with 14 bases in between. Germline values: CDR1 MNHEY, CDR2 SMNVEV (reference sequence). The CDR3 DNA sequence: TGTGCCAGCAGTTTCGCCTCCGACCCAGGCACAGATACGCAGTATTTT. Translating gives CASSFASDPGTDTQYF.

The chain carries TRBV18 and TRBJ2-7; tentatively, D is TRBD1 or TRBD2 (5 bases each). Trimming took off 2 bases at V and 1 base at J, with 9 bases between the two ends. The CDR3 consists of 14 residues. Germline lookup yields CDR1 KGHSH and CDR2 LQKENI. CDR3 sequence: CASSPIGTSYEQYF. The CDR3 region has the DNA TGTGCCAGCTCACCAATCGGGACGTCCTACGAGCAGTACTTC.

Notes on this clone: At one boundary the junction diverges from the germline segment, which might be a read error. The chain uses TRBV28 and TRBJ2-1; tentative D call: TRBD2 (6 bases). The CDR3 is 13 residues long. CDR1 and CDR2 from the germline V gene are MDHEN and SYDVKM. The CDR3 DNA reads TGTGCCGGCAGTCCGCTAGCGAACAATGAGCAGTTCTTC. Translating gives CAGSPLANNEQFF.

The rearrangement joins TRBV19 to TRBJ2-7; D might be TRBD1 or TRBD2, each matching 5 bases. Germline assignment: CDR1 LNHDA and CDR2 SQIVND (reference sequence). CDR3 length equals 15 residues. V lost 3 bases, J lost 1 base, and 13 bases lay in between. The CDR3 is CASSIQGEGSYEQYF. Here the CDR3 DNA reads TGTGCCAGTAGTATCCAGGGTGAGGGGTCCTACGAGCAGTACTTC.

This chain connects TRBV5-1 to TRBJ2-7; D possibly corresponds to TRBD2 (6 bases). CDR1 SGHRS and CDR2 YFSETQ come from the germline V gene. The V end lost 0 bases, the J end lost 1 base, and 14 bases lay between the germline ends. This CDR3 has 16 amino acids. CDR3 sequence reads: CASSLAGGSTSYEQYF. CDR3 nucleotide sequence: TGCGCCAGCAGCTTGGCCGGAGGGTCAACATCCTACGAGCAGTACTTC.

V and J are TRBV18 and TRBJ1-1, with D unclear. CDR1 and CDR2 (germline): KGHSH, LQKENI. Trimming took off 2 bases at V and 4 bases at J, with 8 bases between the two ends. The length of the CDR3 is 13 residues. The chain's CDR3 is CASSPWTATEAFF. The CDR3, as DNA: TGTGCCAGCTCACCATGGACGGCCACTGAAGCTTTCTTT.

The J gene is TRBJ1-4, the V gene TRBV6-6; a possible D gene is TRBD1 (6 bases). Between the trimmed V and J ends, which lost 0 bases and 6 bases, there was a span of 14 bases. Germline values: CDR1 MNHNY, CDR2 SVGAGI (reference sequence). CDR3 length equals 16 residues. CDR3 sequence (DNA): TGTGCCAGCAGTTACTCGAAGGGGGAGGGGTATGAAAAACTGTTTTTT. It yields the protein CASSYSKGEGYEKLFF.

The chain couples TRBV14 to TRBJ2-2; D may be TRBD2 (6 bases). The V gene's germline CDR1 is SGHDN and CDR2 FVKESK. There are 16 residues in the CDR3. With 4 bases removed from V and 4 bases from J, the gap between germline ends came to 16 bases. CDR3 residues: CASSRSRDSLTGELFF. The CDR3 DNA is TGTGCCAGCAGCCGGAGCCGGGACTCTCTCACCGGGGAGCTGTTTTTT.

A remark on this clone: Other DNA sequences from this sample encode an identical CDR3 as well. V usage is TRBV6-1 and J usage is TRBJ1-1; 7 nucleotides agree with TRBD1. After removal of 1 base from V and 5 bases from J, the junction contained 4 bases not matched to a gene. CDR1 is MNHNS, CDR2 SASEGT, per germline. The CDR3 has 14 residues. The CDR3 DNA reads TGTGCCAGCAGTGAAGACAGGGGAGATACTGAAGCTTTCTTT. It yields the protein CASSEDRGDTEAFF.

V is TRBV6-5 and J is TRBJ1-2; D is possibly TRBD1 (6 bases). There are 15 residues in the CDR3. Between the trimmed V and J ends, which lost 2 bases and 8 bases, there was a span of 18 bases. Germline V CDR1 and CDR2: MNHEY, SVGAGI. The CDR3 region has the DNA TGTGCCAGCAGTTACGGTCGGACAGCGAAGGAGGGCTACACCTTC. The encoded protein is CASSYGRTAKEGYTF.

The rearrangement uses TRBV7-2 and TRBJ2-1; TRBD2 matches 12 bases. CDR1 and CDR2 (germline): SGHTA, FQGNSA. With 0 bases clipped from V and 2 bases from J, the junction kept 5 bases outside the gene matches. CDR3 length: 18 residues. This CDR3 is CASSLAPRTSGTYNEQFF. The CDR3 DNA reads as TGTGCCAGCAGCTTAGCCCCCCGGACTAGCGGGACCTACAATGAGCAGTTCTTC.

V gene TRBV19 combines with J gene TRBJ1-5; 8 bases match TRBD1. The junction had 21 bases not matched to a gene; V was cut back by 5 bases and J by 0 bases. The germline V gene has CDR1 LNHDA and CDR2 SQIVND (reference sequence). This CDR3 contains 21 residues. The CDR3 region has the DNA TGTGCCAGTAGTGCCAAAAAAACCCATGGGACAGGCCAAACTAGCAATCAGCCCCAGCATTTT. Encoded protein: CASSAKKTHGTGQTSNQPQHF.

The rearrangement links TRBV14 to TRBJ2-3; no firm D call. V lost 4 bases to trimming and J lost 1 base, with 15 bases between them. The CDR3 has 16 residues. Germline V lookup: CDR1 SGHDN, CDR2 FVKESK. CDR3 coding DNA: TGTGCCAGCAGCCTCCTCATACGGGCCGGCACAGATACGCAGTATTTT. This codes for CASSLLIRAGTDTQYF.

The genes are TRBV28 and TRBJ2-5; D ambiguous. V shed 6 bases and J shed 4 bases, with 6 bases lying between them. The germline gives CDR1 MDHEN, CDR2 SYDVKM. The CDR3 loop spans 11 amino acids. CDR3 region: CASRERETQYF. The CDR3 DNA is TGTGCCAGCAGGGAAAGAGAGACCCAGTACTTC.

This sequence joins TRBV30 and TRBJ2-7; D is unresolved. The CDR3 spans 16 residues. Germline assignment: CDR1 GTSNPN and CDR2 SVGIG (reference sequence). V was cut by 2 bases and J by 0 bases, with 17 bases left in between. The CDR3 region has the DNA TGTGCCTGGAGTCTTACTCGGCCAAGGCGCTCCTACGAGCAGTACTTC. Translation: CAWSLTRPRRSYEQYF.

In nucleotides, the CDR3 is TGTGCCAGCGGTGATGGCTACACCTTC. This codes for CASGDGYTF. V usage is TRBV28 and J usage is TRBJ1-2, with no clear D. V lost 8 bases, J lost 6 bases, and 4 bases lay in between. The CDR3 consists of 9 residues. Germline assignment: CDR1 MDHEN and CDR2 SYDVKM.

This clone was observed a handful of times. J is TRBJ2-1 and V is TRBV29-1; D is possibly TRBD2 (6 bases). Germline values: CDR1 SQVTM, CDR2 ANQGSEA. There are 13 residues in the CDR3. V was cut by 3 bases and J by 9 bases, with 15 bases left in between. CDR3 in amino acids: CSVDGSLTVEQFF. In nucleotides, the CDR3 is TGCAGCGTTGACGGGAGCCTTACTGTTGAGCAGTTCTTC.

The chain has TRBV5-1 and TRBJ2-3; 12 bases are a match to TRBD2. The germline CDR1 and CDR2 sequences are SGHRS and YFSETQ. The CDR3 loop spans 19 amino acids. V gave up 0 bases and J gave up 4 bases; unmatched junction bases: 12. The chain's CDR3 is CASSLVLAGGRLFPDTQYF. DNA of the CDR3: TGCGCCAGCAGCTTGGTACTAGCGGGAGGCCGCTTGTTCCCAGATACGCAGTATTTT. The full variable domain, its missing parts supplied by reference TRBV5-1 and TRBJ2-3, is KAGVTQTPRYLIKTRGQQVTLSCSPISGHRSVSWYQQTPGQGLQFLFEYFSETQRNKGNFPGRFSGRQFSNSRSEMNVSTLELGDSALYLCASSLVLAGGRLFPDTQYFGPGTRLTVL.

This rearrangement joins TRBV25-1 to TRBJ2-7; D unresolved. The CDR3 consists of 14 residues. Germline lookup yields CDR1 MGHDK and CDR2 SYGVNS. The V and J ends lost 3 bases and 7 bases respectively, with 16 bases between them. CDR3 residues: CASSDSEAYREQYF. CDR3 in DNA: TGTGCCAGCAGTGACTCTGAGGCTTATCGAGAGCAGTACTTC.

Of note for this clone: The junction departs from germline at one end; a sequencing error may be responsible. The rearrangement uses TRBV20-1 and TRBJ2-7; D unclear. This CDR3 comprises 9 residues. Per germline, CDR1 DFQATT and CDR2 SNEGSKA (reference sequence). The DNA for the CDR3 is TGCAGTGCCGGTCTTCCGGTTGTCTTC. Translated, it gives CSAGLPVVF.

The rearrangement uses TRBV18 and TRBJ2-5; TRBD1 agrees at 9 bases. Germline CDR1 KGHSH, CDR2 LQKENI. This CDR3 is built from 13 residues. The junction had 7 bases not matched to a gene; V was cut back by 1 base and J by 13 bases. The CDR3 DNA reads TGTGCCAGCTCACCACTTAGCAGGACAGGGGCGTACTTC. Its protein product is CASSPLSRTGAYF. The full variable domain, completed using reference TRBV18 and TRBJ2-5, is NAGVMQNPRHLVRRRGQEARLRCSPMKGHSHVYWYRQLPEEGLKFMVYLQKENIIDESGMPKERFSAEFPKEGPSILRIQQVVRGDSAAYFCASSPLSRTGAYFGPGTRLLVL.

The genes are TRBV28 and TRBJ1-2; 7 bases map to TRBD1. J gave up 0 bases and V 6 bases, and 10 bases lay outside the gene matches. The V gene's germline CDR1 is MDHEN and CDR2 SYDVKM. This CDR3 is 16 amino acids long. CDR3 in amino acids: CASSQSGQRTNYGYTF. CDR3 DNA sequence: TGTGCCAGCAGCCAATCGGGACAGCGAACTAACTATGGCTACACCTTC.

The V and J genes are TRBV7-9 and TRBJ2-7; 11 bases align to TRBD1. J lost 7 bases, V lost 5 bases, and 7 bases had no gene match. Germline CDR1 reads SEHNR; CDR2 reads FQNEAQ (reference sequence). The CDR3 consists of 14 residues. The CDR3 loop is CASSARDRGEEQYF. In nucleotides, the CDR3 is TGTGCCAGCAGCGCCCGGGACAGGGGGGAAGAGCAGTACTTC.

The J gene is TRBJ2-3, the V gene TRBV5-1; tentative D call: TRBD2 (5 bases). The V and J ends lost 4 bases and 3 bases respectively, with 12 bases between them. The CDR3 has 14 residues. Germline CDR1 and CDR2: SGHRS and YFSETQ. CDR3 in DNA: TGCGCCAGCAGCGTGCAGACGGGGACAGATACGCAGTATTTT. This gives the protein CASSVQTGTDTQYF. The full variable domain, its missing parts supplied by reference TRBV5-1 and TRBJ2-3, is KAGVTQTPRYLIKTRGQQVTLSCSPISGHRSVSWYQQTPGQGLQFLFEYFSETQRNKGNFPGRFSGRQFSNSRSEMNVSTLELGDSALYLCASSVQTGTDTQYFGPGTRLTVL.

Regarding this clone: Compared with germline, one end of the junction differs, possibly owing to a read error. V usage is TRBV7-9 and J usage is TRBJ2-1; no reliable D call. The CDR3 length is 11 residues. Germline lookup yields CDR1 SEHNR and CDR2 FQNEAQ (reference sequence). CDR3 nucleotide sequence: TGTGCCAGCAGCTCCCACAATGAGCAGTTCTTC. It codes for CASSSHNEQFF.